Sequencing of this T cell receptor beta chain was carried out in a study of graft-versus-host responses after intestinal transplantation. Across the whole study: All recipients were given anti-thymocyte globulin induction, and tacrolimus and steroids were then administered for 2 to 4 years. Findings of the study overall: With peak circulating GvH clone levels came an association with early post-transplant HvG declines. The study found high graft-versus-host to host-versus-graft clonal ratios in allografts of patients with graft-donor T cell macrochimerism.

Turning to this clone: Its antigen is not known.

V was trimmed by 2 bases and J by 5 bases, leaving 12 bases between them. Germline CDR1 MNHEY, CDR2 SVGAGI. The CDR3 loop spans 14 amino acids. Clones were sequenced by immunoSEQ multiplex PCR, and TCRdb holds only the in-frame ones, with some missing. The sample has about 96,000 clones; over 85% are singletons. Here the sequenced sample was unstimulated CD4+ T cells sorted from spleen or lymph node cells, taken before intestinal transplant. This chain links TRBV6-5 with TRBJ2-5; D gene unclear. This TCR was sampled from a human donor who received an intestinal transplant. CDR3 sequence reads: CASSYDGWLETQYF. The CDR3, as DNA: TGTGCCAGCAGTTACGACGGGTGGTTGGAGACCCAGTACTTC.